This T cell receptor beta chain comes out of a study of STAT5B mutations in CD4+ large granular lymphocyte leukemia. Worth noting for this clone: Its antigen is still unknown.

The assay was run at survey level. Data came from immunoSEQ multiplex PCR; TCRdb stores just in-frame clones and leaves some out. The sample lists 20,000 to 25,000 clones; roughly three quarters were seen once. Buffy coats from healthy blood donors served as controls. General study findings and limits: Approximately 25% of private leukemic clonotypes occurred rarely in other patients' non-leukemic repertoires. CD4-sorted patient repertoires seemed more clonal than healthy CD4+ repertoires.

This CDR3 is 13 amino acids long. The germline V and J ends were trimmed by 3 bases and 1 base, with 5 bases remaining between them. CDR1 and CDR2 (germline): SEHNR, FQNEAQ (reference sequence). The sequence was obtained from a human donor in good health. This chain joins TRBV7-9 and TRBJ2-3; D ambiguous. Sequencing was carried out using CD4+ T cells from blood buffy coats. CDR3 sequence (DNA): TGTGCCAGCAGCTTGGCCCGCACAGATACGCAGTATTTT. Protein: CASSLARTDTQYF.